Below, 30 T cell receptor beta chains from the same sample are listed, as sequenced in a study of long-term antiretroviral therapy in people with HIV. At survey level, the immunoSEQ assay was run in its v3.0 version. Produced via immunoSEQ multiplex PCR; TCRdb's table is partial and in-frame only. The table includes tens of thousands of clones, around 96% detected once. The sequenced sample was unsorted PBMCs, obtained 3.7 years after starting antiretroviral therapy. These receptors were taken from a woman between 50 and 59 years old with HIV.

This chain joins TRBV4-2 and TRBJ2-7, with 10 bases that match TRBD1. V lost 0 bases and J lost 6; bases outside the gene matches: 8. The CDR3 extends over 16 amino acids. Germline lookup yields CDR1 LGHNA and CDR2 YNFKEQ. The CDR3 here is CASSQETGTGDSEQYF. The CDR3 DNA follows: TGTGCCAGCAGCCAAGAAACCGGGACAGGGGACAGCGAGCAGTACTTC.

The chain carries TRBV5-1 and TRBJ2-5, with TRBD2 matching 7 bases. The CDR3 contains 16 residues. The junction had 9 bases not matched to a gene; V was cut back by 4 bases and J by 0 bases. Per germline, CDR1 SGHRS and CDR2 YFSETQ. CDR3 nucleotide sequence: TGCGCCAGCAGCCCCCTGGGGGGGGGATACCAAGAGACCCAGTACTTC. This sequence encodes CASSPLGGGYQETQYF.

The chain carries TRBV11-2 and TRBJ2-7; D gene uncertain. Trimming stripped 1 base from V and 5 bases from J, with 12 bases between. Germline CDR1 is SGHAT and CDR2 is FQNNGV. CDR3 length equals 14 residues. The CDR3 nucleotides are TGTGCCAGCAGCTTAGCGGGCAGGTCCAACGAGCAGTACTTC. Translating gives CASSLAGRSNEQYF.

The chain is built from TRBV2 and TRBJ2-3; D is undetermined. V lost 8 bases to trimming and J lost 2 bases, with 14 bases between them. The CDR3 length is 14 residues. The V gene's germline CDR1 is SNHLY and CDR2 FYNNEI. In DNA form, the CDR3 reads TGTGCCAGCGAAAGAGAAGCAGCCACAGATACGCAGTATTTT. It encodes CASEREAATDTQYF.

This chain uses TRBV5-1 with TRBJ1-1; no firm D call. Germline CDR1 is SGHRS and CDR2 is YFSETQ. CDR3 length equals 15 residues. Trimming pared 0 bases from V and 5 bases from J, leaving 14 bases between. CDR3 residues: CASSLAGPQWTEAFF. The DNA of the CDR3 is TGCGCCAGCAGCTTGGCCGGGCCCCAGTGGACTGAAGCTTTCTTT.

This clone was detected only once. V gene TRBV5-1 combines with J gene TRBJ2-5; 9 bases map to TRBD2. The CDR3 spans 15 residues. The ends lost 0 bases at V and 5 bases at J; junction bases unmatched: 5. The germline gives CDR1 SGHRS, CDR2 YFSETQ. CDR3 DNA: TGCGCCAGCAGCTTGGGTGGGACTAGCCTGGAGACCCAGTACTTC. Translation gives CASSLGGTSLETQYF. The variable domain in full, with the rest retrieved from reference TRBV5-1 and TRBJ2-5, is KAGVTQTPRYLIKTRGQQVTLSCSPISGHRSVSWYQQTPGQGLQFLFEYFSETQRNKGNFPGRFSGRQFSNSRSEMNVSTLELGDSALYLCASSLGGTSLETQYFGPGTRLLVL.

In this sample, this clone turned up once. The rearrangement uses TRBV7-9 and TRBJ1-1; 9 positions match TRBD1. The J segment lost 11 bases and the V segment lost 0 bases, leaving 10 bases of the junction unmatched. Germline CDR1 SEHNR, CDR2 FQNEAQ (reference sequence). This CDR3 spans 15 amino acids. In nucleotides, the CDR3 is TGTGCCAGCAGCTTAGCGGGGGGACAGGGTTTAACGGCTTTCTTT. Its protein is CASSLAGGQGLTAFF. Looking up the rest from reference TRBV7-9 and TRBJ1-1 gives the full variable domain: DTGVSQNPRHKITKRGQNVTFRCDPISEHNRLYWYRQTLGQGPEFLTYFQNEAQLEKSRLLSDRFSAERPKGSFSTLEIQRTEQGDSAMYLCASSLAGGQGLTAFFGQGTRLTVV.

The V call is TRBV7-6, the J call TRBJ1-1, with a tentative D call TRBD1 (6 bases). Looked up from germline, CDR1 is SGHVS and CDR2 is FNYEAQ. The ends were cut back, 5 bases at V and 2 bases at J, with 9 bases in the middle. The CDR3 loop spans 13 amino acids. CDR3 coding DNA: TGTGCCAGCAGCCCGACAGGAAACACTGAAGCTTTCTTT. Translation gives CASSPTGNTEAFF. The whole variable domain, filled in from reference TRBV7-6 and TRBJ1-1, reads GAGVSQSPRYKVTKRGQDVALRCDPISGHVSLYWYRQALGQGPEFLTYFNYEAQQDKSGLPNDRFSAERPEGSISTLTIQRTEQRDSAMYRCASSPTGNTEAFFGQGTRLTVV.

For this clone: This same CDR3 is encoded by further DNA sequences in the sample. J is TRBJ2-3 and V is TRBV7-9, with D tentatively TRBD2 (5 bases). From germline, CDR1 is SEHNR and CDR2 FQNEAQ (reference sequence). This CDR3 is built from 12 residues. V dropped 5 bases and J dropped 4 bases, with 7 bases sitting between them. The CDR3 sequence: CASSPLADTQYF. The CDR3 DNA reads as TGTGCCAGCAGCCCACTAGCAGATACGCAGTATTTT.

The chain has TRBV27 and TRBJ1-4, with 8 bases fitting TRBD1. The ends lost 4 bases at V and 0 bases at J; junction bases unmatched: 10. The CDR3 is made up of 18 amino acids. Germline V gene sequence: CDR1 MNHEY, CDR2 SMNVEV (reference sequence). In nucleotides, the CDR3 is TGTGCCAGCAGTTCCTCTTGGCAGGGGGCCGCAACTAATGAAAAACTGTTTTTT. Translating gives CASSSSWQGAATNEKLFF.

The gene calls are TRBV7-3 and TRBJ1-1; D possibly corresponds to TRBD1 (5 bases). The CDR3 length is 13 residues. Germline V lookup: CDR1 SGHTA, CDR2 FQGTGA. V was trimmed by 3 bases and J by 3 bases, leaving 8 bases between them. The DNA for the CDR3 is TGTGCCAGCAGCTTGGCAGGGTACACTGAAGCTTTCTTT. Protein product: CASSLAGYTEAFF.

The V and J genes are TRBV9 and TRBJ2-1; TRBD2 matches 12 bases. The germline CDR1 and CDR2 sequences are SGDLS and YYNGEE. The trim removed 3 bases at V and 4 bases at J, leaving 8 bases unmatched. The CDR3 has 17 residues. The CDR3 reads CASSATSSGGAYNEQFF. The DNA for the CDR3 is TGTGCCAGCAGCGCAACCTCTAGCGGGGGGGCTTACAATGAGCAGTTCTTC. Looking up the rest from reference TRBV9 and TRBJ2-1 gives the full variable domain: DSGVTQTPKHLITATGQRVTLRCSPRSGDLSVYWYQQSLDQGLQFLIQYYNGEERAKGNILERFSAQQFPDLHSELNLSSLELGDSALYFCASSATSSGGAYNEQFFGPGTRLTVL.

The chain has TRBV5-6 and TRBJ1-1; unclear D gene. The V end lost 4 bases, the J end lost 4 bases, and 14 bases lay between the germline ends. The CDR3 has 14 amino acids. The V gene's germline CDR1 is SGHDT and CDR2 YYEEEE. CDR3 in amino acids: CASSLREASTEAFF. In DNA form, the CDR3 reads TGTGCCAGCAGCCTTAGGGAGGCGAGCACTGAAGCTTTCTTT.

The chain employs TRBV19 and TRBJ1-6, with a possible D match to TRBD1 (5 bases). The V gene's germline CDR1 is LNHDA and CDR2 SQIVND (reference sequence). The CDR3 loop spans 15 amino acids. V was shortened by 4 bases and J by 4 bases, with 11 bases between the two germline ends. Here the CDR3 reads CASSTRGQYNSPLHF. In DNA form, the CDR3 reads TGTGCCAGTAGTACCCGGGGCCAGTATAATTCACCCCTCCACTTT. Looking up the rest from reference TRBV19 and TRBJ1-6 gives the full variable domain: DGGITQSPKYLFRKEGQNVTLSCEQNLNHDAMYWYRQDPGQGLRLIYYSQIVNDFQKGDIAEGYSVSREKKESFPLTVTSAQKNPTAFYLCASSTRGQYNSPLHFGNGTRLTVT.

The V gene is TRBV29-1, the J gene TRBJ1-1; D is possibly TRBD1 (6 bases). The CDR3 runs to 14 residues. The germline CDR1 and CDR2 sequences are SQVTM and ANQGSEA. V lost 5 bases and J lost 4, with 17 bases in between. The CDR3 bases are TGCAGCGTTTTCGAGGCCAGGGGCGGCACTGAAGCTTTCTTT. It translates to CSVFEARGGTEAFF.

The chain joins TRBV19 to TRBJ1-6; 8 bases fit TRBD1. Looked up from germline, CDR1 is LNHDA and CDR2 is SQIVND (reference sequence). The CDR3 is made up of 14 amino acids. V shed 6 bases, J shed 5 bases, and the junction held 3 bases outside the gene matches. The CDR3 spells CASSTTGDNSPLHF. In nucleotides, the CDR3 is TGTGCCAGTAGCACGACAGGGGATAATTCACCCCTCCACTTT.

V usage is TRBV5-6 and J usage is TRBJ2-4; 8 bases are shared with TRBD2. After removal of 4 bases from V and 1 base from J, the junction contained 10 bases not matched to a gene. The CDR3 is 17 amino acids. In germline, CDR1 is SGHDT, CDR2 YYEEEE. The CDR3 bases are TGTGCCAGCAGCCTGGGACTAGTATTGTCGGCCAAAAACATTCAGTACTTC. Its protein product is CASSLGLVLSAKNIQYF.

The chain links TRBV5-6 to TRBJ1-1, with 7 bases lining up with TRBD1. Germline assignment: CDR1 SGHDT and CDR2 YYEEEE. The V and J ends lost 5 bases and 4 bases, in that order; junction bases with no gene match: 8. CDR3 length: 14 residues. The DNA of the CDR3 is TGTGCCAGCAGGACGACAGGGCTGGGCACTGAAGCTTTCTTT. It codes for CASRTTGLGTEAFF.

This chain links TRBV7-9 with TRBJ2-3; no reliable D call. This CDR3 comprises 16 residues. V lost 0 bases and J lost 4, with 14 bases in between. Germline-derived CDR1 and CDR2 are SEHNR and FQNEAQ (reference sequence). The chain's CDR3 is CASSLADEWEADTQYF. The CDR3 DNA reads as TGTGCCAGCAGCTTAGCTGACGAGTGGGAAGCAGATACGCAGTATTTT.

CDR3 amino acids: CASSVGTAPSYGYTF. In DNA form, the CDR3 reads TGTGCCAGCAGCGTAGGGACAGCTCCTAGCTATGGCTACACCTTC. The chain combines TRBV9 with TRBJ1-2, with D perhaps matching TRBD1 (6 bases). The V end was cut by 0 bases, the J end by 4 bases, with 13 bases between. Germline lookup yields CDR1 SGDLS and CDR2 YYNGEE. This CDR3 region has 15 residues.

The rearrangement joins TRBV2 to TRBJ2-1; no reliable D call. Germline V lookup: CDR1 SNHLY, CDR2 FYNNEI. The CDR3 consists of 12 residues. Trimming removed 4 bases at V and 1 base at J, with 2 bases between. The CDR3 DNA sequence: TGTGCCAGCAGTGTATCCTACAATGAGCAGTTCTTC. This sequence encodes CASSVSYNEQFF. Combining the CDR3 with reference TRBV2 and TRBJ2-1 gives the whole variable domain EPEVTQTPSHQVTQMGQEVILRCVPISNHLYFYWYRQILGQKVEFLVSFYNNEISEKSEIFDDQFSVERPDGSNFTLKIRSTKLEDSAMYFCASSVSYNEQFFGPGTRLTVL.

The chain has TRBV13 and TRBJ1-1; 10 bases line up with TRBD1. This CDR3 has 16 amino acids. V was pared by 5 bases and J by 3 bases, with 9 bases of the junction left unmatched. Germline values: CDR1 PRHDT, CDR2 FYEKMQ (reference sequence). DNA of the CDR3: TGTGCCAGCAGCCCGGGACAGGGGACAGAGCACACTGAAGCTTTCTTT. This sequence encodes CASSPGQGTEHTEAFF. Variable domain in full (rest from reference TRBV13 and TRBJ1-1): AAGVIQSPRHLIKEKRETATLKCYPIPRHDTVYWYQQGPGQDPQFLISFYEKMQSDKGSIPDRFSAQQFSDYHSELNMSSLELGDSALYFCASSPGQGTEHTEAFFGQGTRLTVV.

The V call is TRBV6-1, the J call TRBJ1-5; 8 nucleotides agree with TRBD1. Germline V gene data show CDR1 as MNHNS and CDR2 as SASEGT. The V gene end was trimmed by 2 bases and the J gene end by 7 bases; junction bases not matched to a gene: 7. The length of the CDR3 is 15 residues. The DNA of the CDR3 is TGTGCCAGCAGTGAACTGAGGACAGGGACCCAGCCCCAGCATTTT. Its protein is CASSELRTGTQPQHF.

The CDR3 DNA follows: TGTGCCAGCAGAGACAGGGACACTGAAGCTTTCTTT. Translating gives CASRDRDTEAFF. This chain joins TRBV7-9 and TRBJ1-1, with 7 bases aligning to TRBD1. This CDR3 has 12 residues. Germline loops: CDR1 SEHNR, CDR2 FQNEAQ (reference sequence). Trimming cost V 6 bases and J 3 bases; bases outside gene matches: 1. Full variable domain (missing parts from reference TRBV7-9 and TRBJ1-1): DTGVSQNPRHKITKRGQNVTFRCDPISEHNRLYWYRQTLGQGPEFLTYFQNEAQLEKSRLLSDRFSAERPKGSFSTLEIQRTEQGDSAMYLCASRDRDTEAFFGQGTRLTVV.

CDR3 amino acids: CASSLARTSGEITDTQYF. The CDR3 DNA reads as TGCGCCAGCAGCTTAGCTCGGACTAGCGGGGAAATCACAGATACGCAGTATTTT. The V call is TRBV5-1, the J call TRBJ2-3; TRBD2 matches at 12 bases. This CDR3 comprises 18 residues. Trimming took 2 bases from V and 2 from J; bases not matched to a gene: 9. From germline, CDR1 is SGHRS and CDR2 YFSETQ.

V and J are TRBV10-3 and TRBJ1-2, with D perhaps matching TRBD1 (6 bases). V lost 10 bases to trimming and J lost 5 bases, with 17 bases between them. The germline CDR1 and CDR2 sequences are ENHRY and SYGVKD. The CDR3 loop spans 13 amino acids. This CDR3 is CATGSDRSYGYTF. The CDR3, as DNA: TGTGCCACTGGCTCCGACAGGTCATATGGCTACACCTTC.

V gene TRBV5-6 combines with J gene TRBJ1-2, with 10 bases matching TRBD1. From germline, CDR1 is SGHDT and CDR2 YYEEEE. This CDR3 spans 16 amino acids. The J segment lost 2 bases and the V segment lost 1 base, leaving 5 bases of the junction unmatched. As DNA, the CDR3 is TGTGCCAGCAGCTTGATAGACAGGGGGCAGAACTATGGCTACACCTTC. This codes for CASSLIDRGQNYGYTF.

The V gene is TRBV30, the J gene TRBJ1-2; tentatively, D is TRBD1 (6 bases). Per the germline V gene, CDR1 is GTSNPN and CDR2 is SVGIG (reference sequence). CDR3 size: 17 residues. Trimming left V 2 bases short and J 4 bases short, with 23 bases between. The chain's CDR3 is CAWSSFRSQGGFYGYTF. The CDR3 DNA follows: TGTGCCTGGAGTTCCTTCCGCTCACAGGGAGGCTTCTATGGCTACACCTTC.

V gene TRBV14 combines with J gene TRBJ2-5; 8 bases are shared with TRBD2. Trimming cost V 4 bases and J 4 bases; bases outside gene matches: 8. The CDR3 extends over 15 amino acids. In germline, CDR1 is SGHDN, CDR2 FVKESK. CDR3 region: CASSLLAGGRETQYF. The DNA for the CDR3 is TGTGCCAGCAGCCTACTTGCGGGGGGCAGAGAGACCCAGTACTTC.

The V gene is TRBV6-5, the J gene TRBJ2-3, with TRBD2 matching 9 bases. CDR3 size: 15 residues. V lost 2 bases, J lost 7 bases, and 7 bases stayed unmatched. Germline-derived CDR1 and CDR2 are MNHEY and SVGAGI. CDR3 in amino acids: CASSYRTAGGHTQYF. In DNA, the CDR3 is TGTGCCAGCAGTTACCGGACCGCGGGGGGGCATACGCAGTATTTT.